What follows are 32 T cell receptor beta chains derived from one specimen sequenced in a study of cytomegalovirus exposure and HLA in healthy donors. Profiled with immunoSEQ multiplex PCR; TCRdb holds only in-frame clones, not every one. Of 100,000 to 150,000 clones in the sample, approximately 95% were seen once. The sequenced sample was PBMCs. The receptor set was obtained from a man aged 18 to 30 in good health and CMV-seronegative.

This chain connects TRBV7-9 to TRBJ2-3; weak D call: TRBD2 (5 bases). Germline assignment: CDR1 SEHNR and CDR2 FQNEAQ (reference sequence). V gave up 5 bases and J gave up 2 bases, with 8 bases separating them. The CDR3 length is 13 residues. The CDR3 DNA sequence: TGTGCCAGCAGCGGGGAGTCCACAGATACGCAGTATTTT. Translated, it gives CASSGESTDTQYF.

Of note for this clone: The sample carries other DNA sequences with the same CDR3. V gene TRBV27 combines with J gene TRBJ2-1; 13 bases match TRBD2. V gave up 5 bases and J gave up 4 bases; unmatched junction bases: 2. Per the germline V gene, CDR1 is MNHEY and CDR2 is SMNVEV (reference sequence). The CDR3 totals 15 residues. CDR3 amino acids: CASSLGLAGYNEQFF. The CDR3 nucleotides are TGTGCCAGCAGTCTGGGACTAGCGGGGTACAATGAGCAGTTCTTC.

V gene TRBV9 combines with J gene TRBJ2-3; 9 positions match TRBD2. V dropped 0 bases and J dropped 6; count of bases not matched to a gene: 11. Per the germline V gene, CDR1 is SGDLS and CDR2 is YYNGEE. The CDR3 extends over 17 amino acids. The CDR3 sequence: CASSVASAGGSRDTQYF. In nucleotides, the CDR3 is TGTGCCAGCAGCGTAGCGTCGGCGGGAGGGTCCAGGGATACGCAGTATTTT.

The CDR3 sequence is CASSLSSTDTQYF. CDR3 bases: TGTGCCAGCAGTCTAAGCAGCACAGATACGCAGTATTTT. The rearrangement joins TRBV28 to TRBJ2-3; D gene uncertain. Germline loops: CDR1 MDHEN, CDR2 SYDVKM. Between the trimmed V and J ends, which lost 5 bases and 0 bases, there was a span of 6 bases. This CDR3 has 13 amino acids.

In DNA, the CDR3 is TGTGCCAGCAGCGCAGACAGTCTCACTGAAGCTTTCTTT. Its protein product is CASSADSLTEAFF. The chain carries TRBV9 and TRBJ1-1; perhaps TRBD1 as D (5 bases). The CDR3 extends over 13 amino acids. V shed 3 bases and J shed 4 bases, with 10 bases lying between them. Germline values: CDR1 SGDLS, CDR2 YYNGEE. The full variable domain, completed using reference TRBV9 and TRBJ1-1, is DSGVTQTPKHLITATGQRVTLRCSPRSGDLSVYWYQQSLDQGLQFLIQYYNGEERAKGNILERFSAQQFPDLHSELNLSSLELGDSALYFCASSADSLTEAFFGQGTRLTVV.

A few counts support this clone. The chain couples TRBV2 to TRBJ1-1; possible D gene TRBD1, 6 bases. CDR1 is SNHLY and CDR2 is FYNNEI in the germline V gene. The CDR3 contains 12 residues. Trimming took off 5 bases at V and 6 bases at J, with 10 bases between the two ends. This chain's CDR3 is CASSLTGSEAFF. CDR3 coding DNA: TGTGCCAGCAGTTTAACAGGGTCTGAAGCTTTCTTT.

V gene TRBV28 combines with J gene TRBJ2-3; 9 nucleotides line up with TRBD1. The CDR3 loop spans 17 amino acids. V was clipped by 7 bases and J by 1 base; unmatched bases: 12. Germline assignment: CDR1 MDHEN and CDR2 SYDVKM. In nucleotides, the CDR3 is TGTGCCAGCACCTTATCAACAGGGGGCGATCGCACAGATACGCAGTATTTT. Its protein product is CASTLSTGGDRTDTQYF.

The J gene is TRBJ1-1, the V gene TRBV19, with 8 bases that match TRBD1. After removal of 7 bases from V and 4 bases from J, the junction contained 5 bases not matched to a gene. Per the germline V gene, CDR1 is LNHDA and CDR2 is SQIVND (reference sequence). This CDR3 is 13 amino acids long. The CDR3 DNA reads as TGTGCCAGTACATCCGGACAGGGCACTGAAGCTTTCTTT. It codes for CASTSGQGTEAFF.

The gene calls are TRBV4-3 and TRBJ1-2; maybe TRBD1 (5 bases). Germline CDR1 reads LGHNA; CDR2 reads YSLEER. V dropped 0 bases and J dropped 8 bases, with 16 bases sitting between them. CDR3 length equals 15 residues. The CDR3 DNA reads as TGCGCCAGCAGCCAAGATAGGGCGGGGACGGGAGGCTACACCTTC. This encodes CASSQDRAGTGGYTF.

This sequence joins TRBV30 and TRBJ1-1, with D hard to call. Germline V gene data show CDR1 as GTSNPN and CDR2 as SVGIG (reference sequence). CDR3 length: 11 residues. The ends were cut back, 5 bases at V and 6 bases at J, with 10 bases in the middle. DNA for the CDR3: TGTGCCTGGGATGGAGACGCTGAAGCTTTCTTT. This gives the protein CAWDGDAEAFF.

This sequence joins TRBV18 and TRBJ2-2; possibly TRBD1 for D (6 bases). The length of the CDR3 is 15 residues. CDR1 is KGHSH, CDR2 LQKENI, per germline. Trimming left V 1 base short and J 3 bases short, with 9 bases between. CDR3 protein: CASSPLTGYTGELFF. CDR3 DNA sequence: TGTGCCAGCTCACCACTTACAGGGTACACCGGGGAGCTGTTTTTT.

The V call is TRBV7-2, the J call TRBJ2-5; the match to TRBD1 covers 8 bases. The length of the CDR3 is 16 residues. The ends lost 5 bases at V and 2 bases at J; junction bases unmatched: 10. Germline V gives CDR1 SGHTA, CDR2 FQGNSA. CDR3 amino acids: CASSRGQGGYQETQYF. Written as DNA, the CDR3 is TGTGCCAGCAGCCGTGGACAGGGCGGGTATCAAGAGACCCAGTACTTC.

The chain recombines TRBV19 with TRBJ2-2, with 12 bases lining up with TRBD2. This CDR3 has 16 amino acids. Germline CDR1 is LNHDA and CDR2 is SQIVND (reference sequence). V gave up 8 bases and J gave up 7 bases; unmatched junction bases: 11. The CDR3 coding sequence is TGTGCCAGTTCAACCCGACTAGCGGGAGAAGGCGGGGAGCTGTTTTTT. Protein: CASSTRLAGEGGELFF.

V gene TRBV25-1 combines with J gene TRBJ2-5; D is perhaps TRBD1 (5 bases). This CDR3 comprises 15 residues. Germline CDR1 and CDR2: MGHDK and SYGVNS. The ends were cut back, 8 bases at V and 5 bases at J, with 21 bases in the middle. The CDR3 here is CASAGWAGRGETQYF. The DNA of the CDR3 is TGTGCCAGCGCAGGGTGGGCAGGTCGTGGGGAGACCCAGTACTTC.

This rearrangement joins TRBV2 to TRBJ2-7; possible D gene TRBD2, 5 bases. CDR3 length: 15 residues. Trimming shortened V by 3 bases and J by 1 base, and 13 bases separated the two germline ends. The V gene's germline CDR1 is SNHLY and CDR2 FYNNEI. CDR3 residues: CASSDTREPSYEQYF. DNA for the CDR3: TGTGCCAGCAGTGACACTAGAGAGCCTTCCTACGAGCAGTACTTC. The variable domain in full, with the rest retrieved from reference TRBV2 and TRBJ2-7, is EPEVTQTPSHQVTQMGQEVILRCVPISNHLYFYWYRQILGQKVEFLVSFYNNEISEKSEIFDDQFSVERPDGSNFTLKIRSTKLEDSAMYFCASSDTREPSYEQYFGPGTRLTVT.

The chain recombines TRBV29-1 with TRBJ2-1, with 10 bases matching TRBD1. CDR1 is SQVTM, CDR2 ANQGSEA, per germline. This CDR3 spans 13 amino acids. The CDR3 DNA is TGCAGAGTACCCGGGACAGGGGCACGCGAGCAGTTCTTC. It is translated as CRVPGTGAREQFF.

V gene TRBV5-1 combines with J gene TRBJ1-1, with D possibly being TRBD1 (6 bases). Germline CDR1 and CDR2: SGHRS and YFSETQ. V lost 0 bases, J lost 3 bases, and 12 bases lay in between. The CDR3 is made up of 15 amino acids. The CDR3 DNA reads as TGCGCCAGCAGCTTGGAGGGGGTGGTATACACTGAAGCTTTCTTT. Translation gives CASSLEGVVYTEAFF.

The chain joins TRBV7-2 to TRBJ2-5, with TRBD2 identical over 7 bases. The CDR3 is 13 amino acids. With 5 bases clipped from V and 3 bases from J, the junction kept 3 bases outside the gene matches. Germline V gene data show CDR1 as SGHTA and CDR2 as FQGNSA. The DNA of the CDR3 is TGTGCCAGCAGCCCCGGGACTAAAGAGACCCAGTACTTC. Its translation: CASSPGTKETQYF.

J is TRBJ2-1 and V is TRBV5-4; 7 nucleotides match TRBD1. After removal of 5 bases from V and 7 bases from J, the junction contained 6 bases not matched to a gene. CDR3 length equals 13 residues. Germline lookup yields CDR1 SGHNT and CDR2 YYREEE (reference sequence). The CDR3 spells CASRLTGKNEQFF. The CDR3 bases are TGTGCCAGCAGGTTGACAGGGAAGAATGAGCAGTTCTTC.

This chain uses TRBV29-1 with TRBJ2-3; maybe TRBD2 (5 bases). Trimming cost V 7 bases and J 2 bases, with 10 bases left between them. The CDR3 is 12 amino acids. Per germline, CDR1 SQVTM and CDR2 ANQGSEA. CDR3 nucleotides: TGCAGCGGTACCCGGGACACAGATACGCAGTATTTT. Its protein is CSGTRDTDTQYF.

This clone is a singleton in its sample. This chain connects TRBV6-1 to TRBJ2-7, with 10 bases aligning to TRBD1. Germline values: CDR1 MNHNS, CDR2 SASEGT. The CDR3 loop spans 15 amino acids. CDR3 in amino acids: CGSRDRGLVSYEQYF. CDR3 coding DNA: TGTGGAAGCCGGGACAGGGGACTGGTCTCCTACGAGCAGTACTTC.

Here the CDR3 DNA reads TGTGCCAGCAGTCCCGAGCGCTACGAGCAGTACTTC. This encodes CASSPERYEQYF. The gene calls are TRBV28 and TRBJ2-7; D unresolved. The V gene's germline CDR1 is MDHEN and CDR2 SYDVKM. This CDR3 is built from 12 residues. Trimming removed 5 bases from V and 3 bases from J, with 8 bases in between.

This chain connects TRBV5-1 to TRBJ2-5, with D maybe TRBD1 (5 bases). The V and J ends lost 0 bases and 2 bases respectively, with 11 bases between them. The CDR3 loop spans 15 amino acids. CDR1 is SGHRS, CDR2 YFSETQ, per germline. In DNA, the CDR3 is TGCGCCAGCAGCTTGGACCTGGGGCCGCAAGAGACCCAGTACTTC. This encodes CASSLDLGPQETQYF.

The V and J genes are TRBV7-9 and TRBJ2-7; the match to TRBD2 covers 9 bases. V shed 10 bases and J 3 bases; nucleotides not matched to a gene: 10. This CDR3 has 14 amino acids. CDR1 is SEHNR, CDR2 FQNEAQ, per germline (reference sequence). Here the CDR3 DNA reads TGTGCCACAAGGGGGGTGACTAGCGGCTACGAGCAGTACTTC. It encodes CATRGVTSGYEQYF.

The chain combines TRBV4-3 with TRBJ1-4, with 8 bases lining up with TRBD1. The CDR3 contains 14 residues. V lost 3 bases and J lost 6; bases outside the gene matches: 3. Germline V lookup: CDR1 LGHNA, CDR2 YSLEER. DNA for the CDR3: TGCGCCAGCAGCCAGGACAGGGTGGATGAAAAACTGTTTTTT. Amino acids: CASSQDRVDEKLFF.

The CDR3 bases are TGTGCCAGCAGTTTAGACCGGGACAGGGGCTTATTCGAGCAGTACTTC. Its protein is CASSLDRDRGLFEQYF. V gene TRBV27 combines with J gene TRBJ2-7, with 10 positions matching TRBD1. The CDR3 spans 16 residues. Germline CDR1 MNHEY, CDR2 SMNVEV (reference sequence). V trimming: 2 bases; J trimming: 6 bases; junction bases outside the gene matches: 10.

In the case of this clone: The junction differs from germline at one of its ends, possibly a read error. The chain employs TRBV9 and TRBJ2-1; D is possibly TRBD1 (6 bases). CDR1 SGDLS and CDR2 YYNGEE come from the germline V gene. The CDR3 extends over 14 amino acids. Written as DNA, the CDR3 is TGTGCCAGCAGCGTAGGATCCCAGGGGAATGAGCGGTTCTTC. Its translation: CASSVGSQGNERFF.

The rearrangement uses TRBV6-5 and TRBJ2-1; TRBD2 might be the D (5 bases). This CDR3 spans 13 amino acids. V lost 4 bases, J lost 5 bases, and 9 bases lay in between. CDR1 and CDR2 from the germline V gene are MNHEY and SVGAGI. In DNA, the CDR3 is TGTGCCAGCAGTTCGGTGGGAGACAATGAGCAGTTCTTC. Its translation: CASSSVGDNEQFF.

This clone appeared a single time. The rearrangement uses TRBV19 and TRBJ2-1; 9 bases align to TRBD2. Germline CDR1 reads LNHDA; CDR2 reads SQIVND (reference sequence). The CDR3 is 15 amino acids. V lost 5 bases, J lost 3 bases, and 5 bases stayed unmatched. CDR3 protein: CASSQGLAVYNEQFF. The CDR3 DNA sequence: TGTGCCAGTAGTCAGGGACTAGCAGTCTACAATGAGCAGTTCTTC.

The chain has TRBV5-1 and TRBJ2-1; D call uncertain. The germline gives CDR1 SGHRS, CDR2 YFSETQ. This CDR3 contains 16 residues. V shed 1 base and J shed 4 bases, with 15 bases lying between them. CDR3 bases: TGCGCCAGCAGCTTGCCAGAAGATCTCTCTTACAATGAGCAGTTCTTC. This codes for CASSLPEDLSYNEQFF.

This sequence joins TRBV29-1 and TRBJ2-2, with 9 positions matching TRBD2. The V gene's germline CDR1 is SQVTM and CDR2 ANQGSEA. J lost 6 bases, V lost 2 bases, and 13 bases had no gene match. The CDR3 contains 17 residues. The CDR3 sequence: CSVELWGTSRVAGELFF. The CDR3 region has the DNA TGCAGCGTTGAACTGTGGGGGACTAGCAGAGTTGCCGGGGAGCTGTTTTTT.

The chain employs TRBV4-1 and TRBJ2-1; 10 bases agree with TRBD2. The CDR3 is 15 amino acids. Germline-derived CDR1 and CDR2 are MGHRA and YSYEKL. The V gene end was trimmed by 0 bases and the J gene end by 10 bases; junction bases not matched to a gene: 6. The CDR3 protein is CASSQDRASGSEQFF. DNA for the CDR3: TGCGCCAGCAGCCAAGATAGGGCTAGCGGGAGCGAGCAGTTCTTC.